This TCR beta chain stems from a study of a mutant IDH1 vaccine in newly diagnosed glioma. Overall study: Of the patients given treatment, 62.5% were male and around 40% were female, and a mean age of roughly 40 years was recorded.

The CDR3 totals 13 residues. Per the germline V gene, CDR1 is MNHEY and CDR2 is SVGAGI. To note about this clone: Its target is unknown.

The data were produced by immunoSEQ multiplex PCR, yet TCRdb's version contains in-frame clones alone and is incomplete. Among about 41,000 clones, 78% were seen once, and the ten largest hold 6.3%. The time point here: week 23, last vaccination. Every single dose of the vaccine, 300 ug of mutant IDH1 20-mer peptide, came with topical imiquimod. The sequencing here drew on PBMCs, taken from a glioma patient whose treatment included an IDH1 peptide vaccine. This clonotype originated in a woman aged 40-49 years with glioma. Some clones in this sample may be carry-over from other donors' samples. V usage is TRBV6-5 and J usage is TRBJ1-3; D remains ambiguous. The J call may not be correct, given that the DNA end is closer to TRBJ2-2. This CDR3 reads CASSSGLTGELFF. CDR3 in DNA: TGTGCCAGCAGTTCCGGGCTCACCGGGGAGCTGTTTTTT.